The TCR beta chain under discussion was sequenced for a study of T cell responses to AZD1222 COVID-19 vaccine. Assay used: immunoSEQ multiplex PCR; TCRdb lists only in-frame clones, some missing. The sample records about 120,000 clones, about 95% being singletons. Germline assignment: CDR1 MNHEY and CDR2 SVGEGT. CDR3 size: 17 residues. V gave up 2 bases and J gave up 6 bases; unmatched junction bases: 9. The chain couples TRBV6-2 or TRBV6-3 to TRBJ2-2; 10 nucleotides align to TRBD2. The sequence was collected from an adult who received the AZD1222 COVID-19 vaccine. The sample consisted of peripheral blood, taken 28 days after the second AZD1222 dose. The CDR3 is CASSYPTSGNPSGELFF. The CDR3 DNA sequence: TGTGCCAGCAGTTACCCCACTAGCGGGAACCCGTCCGGGGAGCTGTTTTTT.